Many counts were recorded for the clone carrying this TCR beta chain. These data originate in a study of T cells in Graves' hyperthyroidism and ophthalmopathy. Amplification targeted TCR beta CDR3 regions from RNA transcripts. TCR CDR3 underwent first-round RT-PCR with the HTBI primer set. TCRdb reprocessed the multiplex PCR reads with MiXCR, giving one entry per CDR3 protein. The sample has about 420,000 distinct CDR3 sequences, around 16% seen once; the top ten hold approximately 8%. V gave up 4 bases and J gave up 6 bases, with 7 bases separating them. The CDR3 covers 11 residues. CDR1 is SGHNT, CDR2 YENEEA, per germline.

The TCR originated in a woman in her late teens or twenties with Graves' hyperthyroidism. Specimen: blood. V is TRBV11-3 and J is TRBJ2-7, with a possible D match to TRBD2 (6 bases). Written as DNA, the CDR3 is TGTGCCAGCAGCTCGGAGGGCGAGCAGTACTTC. Amino acid sequence: CASSSEGEQYF.